The rows below give T cell receptor beta chains drawn from one sample of a study of blood T cell repertoires in COVID-19. Generated by immunoSEQ multiplex PCR, the TCRdb table keeps only in-frame clones and is missing some. The sample records approximately 100,000 clones, 80% to 95% being singletons. Material for sequencing was peripheral blood. These receptor sequences come from a man between 65 and 79 years old with acute or convalescent COVID-19. Each CDR3 is given with its conserved first and last residue. Fields, in order: V gene, CDR3 protein.

>TRBV7-8
CASSRRRDTDNSPLHF
>TRBV5-6
CASSLGLVWHIQYF
>TRBV27
CATLGAFTDTQYF
>TRBV11-3
CASSLDYPTGKAYEQYF
>TRBV2
CASSEEPTNTEAFF
>TRBV9
CASSGYGNTIYF
>TRBV6-5
CAIFSVSNYGYTF
>TRBV18
CASSLGTRGEKLFF
>TRBV4-3
CASSQGTATSTDTQYF
>TRBV6-5
CASNRVGKQPQHF
>TRBV7-2
CASSLTSPAGELFF
>TRBV7-9
CASSRQGETQYF
>TRBV2
CASSGQGSYNNQPQHF
>TRBV7-2
CASSLVGLAGGPYEQYF
>TRBV5-6
CASSLGSEKLFF
>TRBV7-9
CASSLALRYTEAFF
>TRBV7-8
CASSLGPWGYTF
>TRBV5-5
CASSRDWVVSPLHF
>TRBV27
CASSLLGQAHNYGYTF
>TRBV15
CATSSLRYEKLFF
>TRBV4-1
CASSHFDSLSGNTIYF
>TRBV19
CASSPRTGFYEQYF
>TRBV5-1
CASSLVRGKNTEAFF
>TRBV6-5
CASIGTSGETYEQYF
>TRBV7-8
CASSLALGTSDSPLHF
>TRBV11-2
CASTPGGLPSQETQYF
>TRBV6-5
CASSYAGTGAEFEQYF
>TRBV19
CASSTPDQPQHF
>TRBV18
CASSPAAFDTQYF
>TRBV6-6
CASSYEIGDGYTF
>TRBV30
CAWSTRADTQYF
>TRBV12-3/TRBV12-4
CASSFGVSYEQYF
>TRBV4-2
CASSQEGTGDNQPQHF
>TRBV5-3
CARSLEEGSSKTGNVEQYF
>TRBV9
CASSSDRTGNTEAFF
>TRBV18
CASSRQFGYNEQFF
>TRBV3-1/TRBV3-2
CASSLTSGSHSEQFF
>TRBV14
CASSQDWTAYGYTF
>TRBV30
CAWSAMPGQGFGYTF
>TRBV11-2
CASSFQDSYGYTF